Following are 16 T cell receptor beta chains from one sample sequenced in a study of T cells in Graves' hyperthyroidism and ophthalmopathy. RNA transcripts yielded amplified TCR beta CDR3 regions. The TCR CDR3 was amplified in a first-round RT-PCR using the HTBI primer set. MiXCR was run by TCRdb on the multiplex PCR reads, yielding one entry per CDR3 protein. The repertoire holds around 500,000 distinct CDR3 sequences, with more than 15% as singletons. The sample comprised blood. These receptors were obtained from a woman in her thirties with Graves' ophthalmopathy.

In this sample, this clonotype turned up many times. The chain employs TRBV6-2 or TRBV6-3 and TRBJ2-7; D ambiguous. In germline, CDR1 is MNHEY, CDR2 SVGEGT. The CDR3 contains 14 residues. The ends were cut back, 0 bases at V and 2 bases at J, with 8 bases in the middle. The CDR3 region has the DNA TGTGCCAGCAGTTACTCGAGTCAGCCCTACGAGCAGTACTTC. It specifies CASSYSSQPYEQYF.

The chain carries TRBV29-1 and TRBJ2-1; D is perhaps TRBD2 (6 bases). This CDR3 comprises 13 residues. Germline V gene sequence: CDR1 SQVTM, CDR2 ANQGSEA. The germline V and J ends were trimmed by 4 bases and 6 bases, with 13 bases remaining between them. The CDR3 nucleotides read TGCAGCGTTGTTCCCGCGGGGTCCAATGAGCAGTTCTTC. It encodes CSVVPAGSNEQFF.

A single count supports this clonotype. A much larger clone differs from this one at a single base, so this may be a read error. The CDR3: CASSQKHPGLAGEDRITVQFF. For the CDR3, the DNA is TGTGCCAGCAGCCAAAAGCATCCGGGACTAGCGGGAGAAGATCGGATTACTGTGCAGTTCTTC. The gene calls are TRBV7-3 and TRBJ2-1, with TRBD2 matching over 14 bases. The CDR3 consists of 21 residues. Germline trimming cut 5 bases from V and 12 bases from J; bases unmatched to any gene: 27. Per germline, CDR1 SGHTA and CDR2 FQGTGA. The full variable domain, with the rest looked up from reference TRBV7-3 and TRBJ2-1, is GAGVSQTPSNKVTEKGKYVELRCDPISGHTALYWYRQSLGQGPEFLIYFQGTGAADDSGLPNDRFFAVRPEGSVSTLKIQRTERGDSAVYLCASSQKHPGLAGEDRITVQFFGPGTRLTVL.

This clonotype appeared many times. This chain joins TRBV6-2 or TRBV6-3 and TRBJ1-3; D is possibly TRBD1 (5 bases). Germline V CDR1 and CDR2: MNHEY, SVGEGT. This CDR3 spans 15 amino acids. V lost 6 bases and J lost 4, with 16 bases in between. CDR3 nucleotides: TGTGCCAGCAGACAGGACGGGCTCCAAGGAAACACCATATATTTT. This gives the protein CASRQDGLQGNTIYF.

The chain uses TRBV11-2 and TRBJ2-3; tentatively, D is TRBD1 or TRBD2 (5 bases each). The CDR3 totals 15 residues. Germline assignment: CDR1 SGHAT and CDR2 FQNNGV. V shed 3 bases and J shed 4 bases, with 14 bases lying between them. CDR3 amino acids: CASSFSGTKADTQYF. Written as DNA, the CDR3 is TGTGCCAGCAGCTTTTCCGGGACCAAGGCAGATACGCAGTATTTT.

This clonotype was recorded at least ten times. The genes are TRBV5-8 and TRBJ1-1; D call uncertain. With 0 bases removed from V and 3 bases from J, the gap between germline ends came to 15 bases. Germline V gene data show CDR1 as SGHTS and CDR2 as YDEGEE. The CDR3 has 16 residues. The CDR3 region has the DNA TGTGCCAGCAGCTTGGATGAGGGCCGGGTTGACACTGAAGCTTTCTTT. Translation gives CASSLDEGRVDTEAFF.

This clonotype showed up many times. The rearrangement joins TRBV19 to TRBJ2-7; tentative D call: TRBD2 (5 bases). V lost 5 bases, J lost 0 bases, and 14 bases lay in between. The germline V gene encodes CDR1 LNHDA and CDR2 SQIVND (reference sequence). This CDR3 is built from 15 residues. CDR3 sequence: CASSGLDFSSYEQYF. Here the CDR3 DNA reads TGTGCCAGTAGTGGGTTGGACTTCAGCTCCTACGAGCAGTACTTC.

V gene TRBV4-3 combines with J gene TRBJ2-3; no clear D. Between the trimmed V and J ends, which lost 0 bases and 3 bases, there was a span of 10 bases. CDR1 LGHNA and CDR2 YSLEER come from the germline V gene. The CDR3 contains 15 residues. The CDR3 DNA reads TGCGCCAGCAGCCAAGATTACGCGGAAACAGATACGCAGTATTTT. Its translation: CASSQDYAETDTQYF.

The chain carries TRBV20-1 and TRBJ1-1; 11 bases align to TRBD1. V was clipped by 2 bases and J by 5 bases; unmatched bases: 4. This CDR3 region has 14 residues. CDR1 and CDR2 from the germline V gene are DFQATT and SNEGSKA (reference sequence). For the CDR3, the DNA is TGCAGTGCTAGAACCGGGACAGGGGGAACTGAAGCTTTCTTT. This translates into CSARTGTGGTEAFF.

In its sample, this clonotype was seen many times. This chain links TRBV20-1 with TRBJ2-1; 13 bases are shared with TRBD2. Germline values: CDR1 DFQATT, CDR2 SNEGSKA (reference sequence). The CDR3 loop spans 13 amino acids. The V and J ends lost 6 bases and 9 bases, in that order; junction bases with no gene match: 5. In nucleotides, the CDR3 is TGCAGTGCCCTACTAGCGGGAGGGCCTGAGCAGTTCTTC. Translation: CSALLAGGPEQFF.

This clonotype was seen at least ten times. This chain links TRBV6-2 or TRBV6-3 with TRBJ2-2, with 11 bases aligning to TRBD2. The junction had 14 bases not matched to a gene; V was cut back by 4 bases and J by 1 base. Germline CDR1 reads MNHEY; CDR2 reads SVGEGT. This CDR3 region has 20 residues. CDR3 coding DNA: TGTGCCAGCAGTTCTCACCCACTTATAGCGGGAGGGGAGAACACCGGGGAGCTGTTTTTT. Its translation: CASSSHPLIAGGENTGELFF.

This clonotype was counted only a few times. The V gene is TRBV12-3 or TRBV12-4, the J gene TRBJ1-1, with D possibly TRBD1 on 6 matching bases. Trimming shortened V by 3 bases and J by 0 bases, and 17 bases separated the two germline ends. CDR3 length: 17 residues. In DNA form, the CDR3 reads TGTGCCAGCAGTTTCGACAGGATACACTCCATGAACACTGAAGCTTTCTTT. Its protein product is CASSFDRIHSMNTEAFF.

Comments on this clonotype: Given a much more abundant clone one base away, this may be a read error. V is TRBV6-2 or TRBV6-3 and J is TRBJ2-5; 10 nucleotides align to TRBD1. The CDR3 runs 16 residues. Germline V gives CDR1 MNHEY, CDR2 SVGEGT. The V gene end was trimmed by 6 bases and the J gene end by 5 bases; junction bases not matched to a gene: 12. The chain's CDR3 is CASSVAPGTGEETQYF. CDR3 bases: TGTGCCAGCAGCGTTGCGCCCGGGACAGGGGAGGAGACCCAGTACTTC.

Concerning this clonotype itself: One end of the junction is discordant with germline, which a read error may explain. V and J are TRBV28 and TRBJ2-7, with 12 bases lining up with TRBD1. CDR3 length: 15 amino acids. The germline V gene encodes CDR1 MDHEN and CDR2 SYDVKM. The CDR3 sequence: CGSSWDRGQSYEQYF. CDR3 coding DNA: TGTGGCAGCAGTTGGGACAGGGGGCAATCCTACGAGCAGTACTTC.

Ten or more counts support this clonotype. This chain links TRBV28 with TRBJ1-1; TRBD1 is a possible D gene (6 bases). The CDR3 runs to 17 residues. Deletions cut 8 bases from V and 0 bases from J, with 22 bases between. Looked up from germline, CDR1 is MDHEN and CDR2 is SYDVKM. This CDR3 reads CASWGDWTVPLNTEAFF. The CDR3 DNA is TGTGCCAGCTGGGGGGATTGGACAGTACCGTTGAACACTGAAGCTTTCTTT. Using reference TRBV28 and TRBJ1-1 for the parts outside the CDR3, the full variable domain is DVKVTQSSRYLVKRTGEKVFLECVQDMDHENMFWYRQDPGLGLRLIYFSYDVKMKEKGDIPEGYSVSREKKERFSLILESASTNQTSMYLCASWGDWTVPLNTEAFFGQGTRLTVV.

This clonotype was observed many times. The V and J genes are TRBV30 and TRBJ2-7; D uncertain. This CDR3 is built from 12 residues. Germline CDR1 GTSNPN, CDR2 SVGIG (reference sequence). Trimming pared 0 bases from V and 3 bases from J, leaving 6 bases between. The CDR3 sequence is CAWSVLGYEQYF. The CDR3 nucleotides read TGTGCCTGGAGTGTTCTCGGCTACGAGCAGTACTTC.